This T cell receptor (beta chain) was retrieved from a study of T cells in Graves' hyperthyroidism and ophthalmopathy. This CDR3 spans 16 amino acids. In germline, CDR1 is SEHNR, CDR2 FQNEAQ (reference sequence). Trimming stripped 5 bases from V and 0 bases from J, with 17 bases between. Researchers defined stable Graves' hyperthyroidism as no ophthalmopathy progression within 18 months. Subjects aged 18 to 65 presented with newly diagnosed hyperthyroidism of less than 2 months' duration. Not enrolled were patients with uncontrolled infection, other autoimmune disease, pregnancy or lactation. Orbital computed tomography and thyroid ultrasound, together with serum TRAb and thyroxine and clinical symptoms, were used for diagnoses. The CDR3 regions of TCR beta were amplified from RNA transcripts. First-round RT-PCR with HTBI primers amplified the TCR CDR3 region. TCRdb passed the multiplex PCR reads through MiXCR, listing each CDR3 protein once. The sample includes about 560,000 distinct CDR3 sequences, roughly 50% seen only once; the top ten take about 8.2%.

A few counts support this clonotype. The receptor comes from a woman aged 18-29 years with Graves' hyperthyroidism. The sample taken for sequencing was peripheral blood or thyroid tissue (not recorded which). J is TRBJ2-7 and V is TRBV7-9, with D possibly called TRBD1 or TRBD2 (6 bases each). The CDR3 DNA reads TGTGCCAGCAGCCCAAGGGGGGTTGAGGGCTCCTACGAGCAGTACTTC. Protein sequence: CASSPRGVEGSYEQYF. Full variable domain (rest looked up from reference TRBV7-9 and TRBJ2-7): DTGVSQNPRHKITKRGQNVTFRCDPISEHNRLYWYRQTLGQGPEFLTYFQNEAQLEKSRLLSDRFSAERPKGSFSTLEIQRTEQGDSAMYLCASSPRGVEGSYEQYFGPGTRLTVT.